Sequencing of this T cell receptor beta chain was carried out in a study of blood T cell repertoires in COVID-19. Repertoires were generated with immunoSEQ multiplex PCR, while TCRdb's copy carries only in-frame clones and drops some. The profile shows 200,000 to 250,000 clones, approximately 88% of them singletons. Seattle's cohort entered during active infection and was followed longitudinally. This receptor was obtained from a woman younger than 45 with COVID-19, enrolled during active disease. Sequencing was carried out using peripheral blood.

The CDR3 sequence is CASSRSGQEFYEQYF. Here the CDR3 DNA reads TGTGCCAGCTCACGCTCAGGACAGGAGTTCTACGAGCAGTACTTC. The chain uses TRBV18 and TRBJ2-7; 7 bases map to TRBD1. V was clipped by 4 bases and J by 3 bases; unmatched bases: 9. The CDR3 runs to 15 residues. Germline lookup yields CDR1 KGHSH and CDR2 LQKENI.